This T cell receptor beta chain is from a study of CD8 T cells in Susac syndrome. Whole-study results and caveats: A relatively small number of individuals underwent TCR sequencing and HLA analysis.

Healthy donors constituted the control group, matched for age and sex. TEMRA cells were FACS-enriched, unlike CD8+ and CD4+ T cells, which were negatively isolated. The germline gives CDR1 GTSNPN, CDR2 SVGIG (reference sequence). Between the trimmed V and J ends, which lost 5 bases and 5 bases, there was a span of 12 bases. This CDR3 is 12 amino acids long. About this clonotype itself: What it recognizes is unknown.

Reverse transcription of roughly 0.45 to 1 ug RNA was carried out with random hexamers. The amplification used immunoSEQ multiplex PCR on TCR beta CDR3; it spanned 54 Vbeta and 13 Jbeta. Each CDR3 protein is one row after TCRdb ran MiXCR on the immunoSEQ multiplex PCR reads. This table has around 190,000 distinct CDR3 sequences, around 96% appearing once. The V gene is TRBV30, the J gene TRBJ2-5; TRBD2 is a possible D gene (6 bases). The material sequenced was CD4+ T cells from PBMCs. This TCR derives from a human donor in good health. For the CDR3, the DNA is TGTGCCTGGGGACGCGGGACGGAGACCCAGTACTTC. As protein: CAWGRGTETQYF.